The 9 T cell receptor beta chains reported below all come from one sample, sequenced in a study of breast tumors, draining lymph nodes, adjacent tissues. From the multiplex PCR reads, TCRdb called clonotypes with MiXCR, one entry per CDR3 protein. The table records 140,000 or so distinct CDR3 sequences, approximately 32% of them present only once. Breast cancer patients provided tissue from their axillary draining lymph nodes. Source material: axillary lymph node tissue. The receptor set was obtained from a female donor with breast cancer. Some clones in this sample may be carry-over from other donors' samples.

V and J are TRBV19 and TRBJ1-3; tentative D call: TRBD1 (5 bases). V was pared by 6 bases and J by 0 bases, with 15 bases between. This CDR3 comprises 16 residues. CDR1 and CDR2 (germline): LNHDA, SQIVND (reference sequence). CDR3 DNA sequence: TGTGCCAGTAGCGGTACAGGACGGAGCTCTGGAAACACCATATATTTT. It specifies CASSGTGRSSGNTIYF. Filled out from reference TRBV19 and TRBJ1-3, the complete variable domain reads DGGITQSPKYLFRKEGQNVTLSCEQNLNHDAMYWYRQDPGQGLRLIYYSQIVNDFQKGDIAEGYSVSREKKESFPLTVTSAQKNPTAFYLCASSGTGRSSGNTIYFGEGSWLTVV.

On this clonotype itself: A much larger clone differs by one base, so this may be a read error. The V and J genes are TRBV28 and TRBJ1-5; D is unclear. V was pared by 5 bases and J by 0 bases, with 8 bases between. The germline V gene encodes CDR1 MDHEN and CDR2 SYDVKM. CDR3 size: 14 residues. For the CDR3, the DNA is TGTGCCAGCAGTGGACGACTTAGCAATCAGCCCCAGCATTTT. Translation gives CASSGRLSNQPQHF.

This clonotype was detected only a few times. This may come from a read error, since a much larger clone is one base off. This chain uses TRBV13 with TRBJ2-7; 15 bases align to TRBD2. Trimming cost V 2 bases and J 1 base; bases outside gene matches: 3. Germline values: CDR1 PRHDT, CDR2 FYEKMQ (reference sequence). This CDR3 spans 17 amino acids. CDR3 in amino acids: CASSLQGLAGGSYEQYF. In DNA form, the CDR3 reads TGTGCCAGCAGCTTACAGGGACTAGCGGGGGGATCCTACGAGCAGTACTTC.

This clonotype was observed a few times. V gene TRBV28 combines with J gene TRBJ2-3; 10 positions match TRBD1. V trimming: 5 bases; J trimming: 6 bases; junction bases outside the gene matches: 8. CDR1 and CDR2 (germline): MDHEN, SYDVKM. This CDR3 comprises 15 residues. The CDR3 DNA follows: TGTGCCAGCAGTAGGGTGACAGGGGGCCGGGATACGCAGTATTTT. Encoded protein: CASSRVTGGRDTQYF. Supplemented by reference TRBV28 and TRBJ2-3, the full variable domain reads DVKVTQSSRYLVKRTGEKVFLECVQDMDHENMFWYRQDPGLGLRLIYFSYDVKMKEKGDIPEGYSVSREKKERFSLILESASTNQTSMYLCASSRVTGGRDTQYFGPGTRLTVL.

This clonotype was found many times. The rearrangement links TRBV5-4 to TRBJ2-3; 7 bases match TRBD2. V shed 0 bases, J shed 2 bases, and the junction held 3 bases outside the gene matches. The CDR3 sequence is 15 residues long. The V gene's germline CDR1 is SGHNT and CDR2 YYREEE (reference sequence). As DNA, the CDR3 is TGTGCCAGCAGCTTGGGTGGGACTAACACAGATACGCAGTATTTT. It specifies CASSLGGTNTDTQYF.

This clonotype was seen at least ten times. The chain combines TRBV28 with TRBJ2-2, with D tentatively TRBD1 (6 bases). This CDR3 has 13 residues. Germline V gene sequence: CDR1 MDHEN, CDR2 SYDVKM. The V gene lost 7 bases and the J gene lost 6 bases, with 12 bases spanning the gap. The CDR3 coding sequence is TGTGCCAGCAAAAAAGGGGGATCCGGGGAGCTGTTTTTT. It yields the protein CASKKGGSGELFF.

This clonotype was recorded at least ten times. The chain is built from TRBV18 and TRBJ2-6; D is unclear. Germline V gives CDR1 KGHSH, CDR2 LQKENI. V shed 3 bases and J shed 2 bases, with 8 bases lying between them. The CDR3 sequence is 15 residues long. CDR3 protein: CASSPPTAGANVLTF. The DNA of the CDR3 is TGTGCCAGCTCACCCCCAACCGCTGGGGCCAACGTCCTGACTTTC. The variable domain in full, completed from reference TRBV18 and TRBJ2-6, reads NAGVMQNPRHLVRRRGQEARLRCSPMKGHSHVYWYRQLPEEGLKFMVYLQKENIIDESGMPKERFSAEFPKEGPSILRIQQVVRGDSAAYFCASSPPTAGANVLTFGAGSRLTVL.

This clonotype was seen repeatedly, ten times or more. This rearrangement joins TRBV19 to TRBJ1-2, with D possibly being TRBD1 (6 bases). This CDR3 is 14 amino acids long. Germline CDR1 is LNHDA and CDR2 is SQIVND (reference sequence). The V and J ends lost 7 bases and 2 bases respectively, with 14 bases between them. The CDR3 region is CASTTGDRNYGYTF. CDR3 bases: TGTGCCAGTACCACGGGAGACAGGAACTATGGCTACACCTTC.

This clonotype appeared a few times. The CDR3 spells CASSVSGVPGELFF. Here the CDR3 DNA reads TGCGCCAGCAGTGTATCCGGGGTCCCCGGGGAGCTGTTTTTT. The V call is TRBV10-1, the J call TRBJ2-2; a weak D match, TRBD2 (5 bases). This CDR3 spans 14 amino acids. From germline, CDR1 is WNHNN and CDR2 SYGVQD (reference sequence). Trimming stripped 4 bases from V and 6 bases from J, with 12 bases between.